The T cell receptor (beta chain) described here comes from a study of blood T cells in healthy people across ages. Trimming cost V 3 bases and J 8 bases, with 10 bases left between them. This CDR3 comprises 12 residues. Germline loops: CDR1 DFQATT, CDR2 SNEGSKA (reference sequence). A J-beta primer mix and a sample-barcoded 5' primer were used in a second PCR of roughly 6 to 11 cycles. A minimum of 3 million CDR3-containing paired-end reads was obtained for each sample. Each CDR3 protein is one row after TCRdb ran MiXCR on the 5' RACE reads. Of about a million distinct CDR3 sequences in the sample, roughly half were seen once.

Source material: blood. This clonotype originated in a woman aged 55-70 years in good health. This chain joins TRBV20-1 and TRBJ1-4, with unresolved D. CDR3 bases: TGCAGTGCTAGTGGACTCTCCGAAAAACTGTTTTTT. Encoded protein: CSASGLSEKLFF.